These 15 T cell receptor beta chains were sequenced from one sample in a study of T-cell reconstitution after alpha-beta-depleted transplantation in children. A TCRbeta library incorporating unique molecular identifiers was prepared. TCRdb redid the calling of the PCR reads with MiXCR, one entry per CDR3 protein. The sample includes over 200,000 distinct CDR3 sequences, approximately 8% of them seen just once. The starting material was PBMCs, mostly from graft donor cells, obtained 360 days after TCRalphabeta/CD19-depleted stem cell transplant. These receptors were obtained from a male patient aged 2 to 10 who had a stem cell transplant for acute myeloid leukemia, so the T cells may come from the graft donor.

This chain joins TRBV6-5 and TRBJ1-1; 7 nucleotides agree with TRBD1. Trimming took 2 bases from V and 1 from J; bases not matched to a gene: 1. This CDR3 is 14 amino acids long. Looked up from germline, CDR1 is MNHEY and CDR2 is SVGAGI. CDR3 sequence: CASSYGTENTEAFF. The CDR3 DNA reads TGTGCCAGCAGTTACGGGACAGAGAACACTGAAGCTTTCTTT.

This clonotype was detected only a few times. J is TRBJ2-1 and V is TRBV29-1; D gene ambiguous. V dropped 3 bases and J dropped 2 bases, with 14 bases sitting between them. CDR3 length: 15 amino acids. Germline CDR1 and CDR2: SQVTM and ANQGSEA. This CDR3 reads CSVDSVHLTYNEQFF. The CDR3 nucleotides are TGCAGCGTTGATTCGGTCCACCTTACCTACAATGAGCAGTTCTTC.

In this sample, this clonotype turned up a few times. This sequence joins TRBV10-3 and TRBJ2-7; perhaps TRBD2 as D (6 bases). The CDR3 loop spans 15 amino acids. V dropped 3 bases and J dropped 3 bases, with 15 bases sitting between them. The germline V gene has CDR1 ENHRY and CDR2 SYGVKD. The CDR3 region is CAISDLAETLYEQYF. The CDR3 DNA follows: TGTGCCATCAGTGATTTAGCGGAGACCCTCTACGAGCAGTACTTC.

This clonotype was found many times. V gene TRBV5-1 combines with J gene TRBJ2-2; no clear D. This CDR3 has 14 residues. From germline, CDR1 is SGHRS and CDR2 YFSETQ. V was trimmed by 3 bases and J by 3 bases, leaving 9 bases between them. The CDR3 sequence is CASSSGEYTGELFF. CDR3 DNA sequence: TGCGCCAGCAGCTCCGGAGAATACACCGGGGAGCTGTTTTTT.

The chain joins TRBV5-1 to TRBJ2-7; 7 bases fit TRBD2. V trimming: 10 bases; J trimming: 3 bases; junction bases outside the gene matches: 7. The CDR3 totals 12 residues. CDR1 is SGHRS and CDR2 is YFSETQ in the germline V gene. The CDR3 DNA sequence: TGCGCCTTGAGCGGGGCTAGCTACGAGCAGTACGTC. It translates to CALSGASYEQYV.

J is TRBJ2-1 and V is TRBV29-1; TRBD2 agrees at 13 bases. Losses at the gene ends were 5 bases for V and 5 bases for J; bases not matched to a gene: 12. The CDR3 covers 17 residues. Germline CDR1 and CDR2: SQVTM and ANQGSEA. CDR3 sequence (DNA): TGCAGCGTTCCAAATAGAAGGACTAGCGGGGGACACAATGAGCAGTTCTTC. Its translation is CSVPNRRTSGGHNEQFF.

As regards this clonotype: Possible read error: a much larger clone is one base away. V and J are TRBV12-3 or TRBV12-4 and TRBJ2-2; D is unclear. This CDR3 spans 12 amino acids. This chain's CDR3 is CASSLSTWELFF. Written as DNA, the CDR3 is TGTGCCAGCAGTTTGAGCACCTGGGAGCTGTTTTTT.

The sample holds a few counts of this clonotype. The chain couples TRBV12-3 or TRBV12-4 to TRBJ2-7; 9 nucleotides align to TRBD1. The length of the CDR3 is 14 residues. With V trimmed by 1 base and J by 3 bases, 1 base remained unmatched. The CDR3 DNA is TGTGCCAGCAGTTTAGGACAGGGGGGCTACGAGCAGTACTTC. As protein: CASSLGQGGYEQYF.

This clonotype has a count of ten or more. V usage is TRBV21-1 and J usage is TRBJ2-5; the table's D call, TRBD1, was not checked against the DNA. TRBV21-1 is given as a pseudogene. CDR3 length: 14 amino acids. The CDR3 DNA follows: TGTGCCAGCTTCCTACGGGACAGCCAAGAGACCCAGTACTTC. This encodes CASFLRDSQETQYF.

This clonotype was detected ten times or more. The V gene is TRBV4-2, the J gene TRBJ2-1; D is ambiguous. The CDR3 has 13 residues. Germline V lookup: CDR1 LGHNA, CDR2 YNFKEQ. V was trimmed by 3 bases and J by 1 base, leaving 4 bases between them. CDR3 DNA: TGTGCCAGCAGCCAGTCTTCCTACAATGAGCAGTTCTTC. Translated, it gives CASSQSSYNEQFF.

This clonotype was detected ten times or more. This rearrangement joins TRBV27 to TRBJ1-5; no clear D gene. Per germline, CDR1 MNHEY and CDR2 SMNVEV (reference sequence). CDR3 length equals 9 residues. Trimming removed 3 bases from V and 10 bases from J, with 1 base in between. CDR3 protein: CASSFPQHF. The CDR3 DNA reads TGTGCCAGCAGTTTCCCCCAGCATTTT.

This clonotype was counted ten times or more. The chain combines TRBV5-1 with TRBJ2-2; D is unclear. The CDR3 extends over 13 amino acids. V lost 4 bases to trimming and J lost 4 bases, with 8 bases between them. CDR1 and CDR2 from the germline V gene are SGHRS and YFSETQ. This CDR3 is CASSPGITGELFF. CDR3 DNA sequence: TGCGCCAGCAGCCCCGGAATCACCGGGGAGCTGTTTTTT.

This clonotype appeared many times. This chain uses TRBV20-1 with TRBJ2-2; D not certain. Trimming pared 3 bases from V and 4 bases from J, leaving 15 bases between. Germline V gene lookup returns CDR1 DFQATT and CDR2 SNEGSKA (reference sequence). The CDR3 loop spans 15 amino acids. CDR3 sequence (DNA): TGCAGTGCTAGTGACGCAGAACGTTCCACCGGGGAGCTGTTTTTT. Translated: CSASDAERSTGELFF.

In this sample, this clonotype turned up many times. V and J are TRBV7-9 and TRBJ1-1; D unclear. V was cut by 3 bases and J by 1 base, with 9 bases left in between. From germline, CDR1 is SEHNR and CDR2 FQNEAQ (reference sequence). This CDR3 is built from 14 residues. CDR3 DNA sequence: TGTGCCAGCAGCTTTGGGTCGTCGAACACTGAAGCTTTCTTT. Its protein is CASSFGSSNTEAFF.

The table lists this clonotype with many counts. The V gene is TRBV7-2, the J gene TRBJ2-3; the D is unclear. This CDR3 comprises 15 residues. From germline, CDR1 is SGHTA and CDR2 FQGNSA. Trimming took 0 bases from V and 0 from J, leaving 7 bases between them. The DNA of the CDR3 is TGTGCCAGCAGCTTAGCGCCAAGTAGCACAGATACGCAGTATTTT. Translation: CASSLAPSSTDTQYF. Together with reference TRBV7-2 and TRBJ2-3, the CDR3 gives the full variable domain: GAGVSQSPSNKVTEKGKDVELRCDPISGHTALYWYRQSLGQGLEFLIYFQGNSAPDKSGLPSDRFSAERTGGSVSTLTIQRTQQEDSAVYLCASSLAPSSTDTQYFGPGTRLTVL.